This T cell receptor (beta chain) comes out of a study of blood T cell repertoires in COVID-19. This CDR3 has 14 amino acids. V lost 4 bases and J 4 bases, leaving 14 bases between the germline ends. The V gene's germline CDR1 is LGHDT and CDR2 YNNKEL (reference sequence). Sequencing was performed with immunoSEQ multiplex PCR; in TCRdb, only in-frame clones are kept and a portion is missing. This table has 250,000 or so clones, over 80% appearing once. The V call is TRBV3-1 (or the pseudogene TRBV3-2), the J call TRBJ2-7, with D possibly being TRBD1 (7 bases). The sequence was collected from a woman in her thirties or forties who had recovered from COVID-19. The sample consisted of peripheral blood. The CDR3 loop is CASSPRRDSYEQYF. DNA for the CDR3: TGTGCCAGCAGCCCCAGGAGGGACAGTTACGAGCAGTACTTC.